This record concerns one TCR beta chain sequence. Its specificity is not known. The data were produced by immunoSEQ multiplex PCR, yet TCRdb's version contains in-frame clones alone and is incomplete. The data contain about 90,000 clones, approximately 89% of them singletons. This sample's time point: week 47, end of study. Doses consisted of 300 ug of mutant IDH1 20-mer peptide each, paired with topical imiquimod. The patients were given eight vaccinations, one each in weeks 1, 3, 5, 7, 11, 15, 19 and 23. Looked up from germline, CDR1 is SGDLS and CDR2 is YYNGEE. The CDR3 sequence is 15 residues long. J lost 6 bases, V lost 2 bases, and 8 bases had no gene match. The entry originates in a study of a mutant IDH1 vaccine in newly diagnosed glioma. Turning to the study itself: The initiation of vaccination occurred 4-6 weeks after radiotherapy alone, or with temozolomide cycles. Earlier therapy was either radiotherapy, temozolomide, or both, and most got both. Study outcomes and limitations: Altogether, roughly 93% of patients exhibited vaccine-induced immune responses.

Sequenced here: PBMCs, sampled from a glioma patient whose treatment included an IDH1 peptide vaccine. This chain connects TRBV9 to TRBJ1-5; 7 nucleotides match TRBD1. The TCR originated in a woman aged 45-60 years with glioma. CDR3 nucleotide sequence: TGTGCCAGCAGCGTCGATGGACAGGCGGCTCAGCCCCAGCATTTT. It is translated as CASSVDGQAAQPQHF.